The subject of this entry is one T cell receptor (beta chain). This receptor's antigen is unknown. No base quality values were provided; no much bigger clone lies one nucleotide off. The germline V gene provides CDR1 MDHEN and CDR2 SYDVKM. Taken from cysteine to phenylalanine, the CDR3 has 15 residues. CDR3 DNA is the only sequence kept; it has 45 bases, read in frame from the first base. V and J lose 5 bases and 3 bases, and a span of 16 bases separates them. For deep sequencing of PBMC libraries, mostly around 480 ng of input genomic DNA was used, and six replicates were run per sample. The immunoSEQ hsTCRbeta kit was used to prepare TCRbeta libraries according to the manufacturer's instructions. Sequencing of the completed libraries took place using an Illumina NovaSeq 6000 S4 flow cell after they had been pooled to roughly 3.2 nM. The authors processed their data as follows. Raw data preprocessing and quality control were performed with the immunoSEQ Analyzer. The analysis was limited to productive rearrangements, and each clonotype was defined by a unique CDR3 amino acid sequence. Using the R package tcR, the researchers computed the Gini-Simpson index as their estimate of repertoire clonality. Student's t test was used to compare Gini indices, and Pearson correlation was used to assess associations with tumor size change. The table was pulled from immuneACCESS by TCRdb, which kept in-frame rearrangements only. Such tables lose some clones; where checked, under half of the loss comes from unresolved V genes, and the rest has no known cause. Clonal size and the V and J genes are those of that table, whereas D and trimming came from the DNA. The sample table lists 30,000 to 35,000 clones, 87% of them with a count of one. The ten biggest clones cover 3% to 4% of the sample.

These data come from a study of neoadjuvant anti-PD-1 for oral cavity cancer (dated by TCRdb to about 2021). General notes on the study: Three to four biweekly doses of nivolumab at 3 mg/kg were mostly administered to patients before curative-intent surgical resection. Patients without progression received a fourth nivolumab dose around day 43 and underwent definitive surgical resection on days 50-56. Responders were defined as patients with complete response, partial response or stable disease by RECIST 1.1; non-responders were defined as patients with progression. The parent correlative cohort had approximately twelve patients and a response rate of roughly 34%.

The full study reports these points: Only a few patients per response group were included in the TCR analyses, and larger cohorts for validation were called for by the authors. Higher pretreatment blood Treg/Th17 ratios correlated with higher pretreatment blood TCRbeta clonality and lower post-treatment tumor TCRbeta clonality. After neoadjuvant nivolumab, T cell clonality (Gini index) in PBMCs was significantly higher in non-responders than in responders.

What the time point label conveys for this sample: before neoadjuvant nivolumab. None of the patients had received prior systemic or radiation treatment, and all were newly diagnosed with stage II-IVA oral cavity squamous cell carcinoma. The cohort was composed of patients with HPV-negative, locally advanced oral cavity squamous cell carcinoma. Peripheral blood mononuclear cells were analyzed directly, without maintenance or expansion in culture. Samples came from a longitudinal correlative study of a single-arm phase II trial of neoadjuvant nivolumab in oral cavity squamous cell carcinoma. Genomic DNA-based TCRbeta sequencing was performed on subject-matched pre- and post-treatment PBMCs and tumors from three responders and three non-responders. Peripheral blood mononuclear cells were drawn once before nivolumab treatment and a second time after treatment, when surgery took place. The Maxwell RSC DNA from Cells kit was used to extract genomic DNA from PBMCs.

The origin of this receptor is a person aged 35 to 85 with oral cavity squamous cell carcinoma. Recombination connected TRBV28 to TRBJ1-1; perhaps TRBD1 is the D gene, with 6 bases matching. This material consisted of PBMCs, taken before nivolumab (anti-PD-1) treatment. The CDR3 loop reads CASSVREGGDTEAFF. In nucleotide form, the sequence is TGTGCCAGCAGTGTTAGGGAAGGGGGGGACACTGAAGCTTTCTTT.